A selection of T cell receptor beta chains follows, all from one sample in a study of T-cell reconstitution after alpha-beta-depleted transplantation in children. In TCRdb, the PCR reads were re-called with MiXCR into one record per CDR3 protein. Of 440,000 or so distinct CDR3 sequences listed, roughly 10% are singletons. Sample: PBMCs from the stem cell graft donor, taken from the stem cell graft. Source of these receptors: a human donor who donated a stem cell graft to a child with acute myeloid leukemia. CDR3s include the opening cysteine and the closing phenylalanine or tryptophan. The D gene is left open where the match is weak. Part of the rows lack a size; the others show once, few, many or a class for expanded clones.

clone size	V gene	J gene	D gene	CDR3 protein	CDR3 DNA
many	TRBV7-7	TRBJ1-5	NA	CASSLGYNQPQHF	TGTGCTAGCAGCTTAGGCTATAATCAGCCCCAGCATTTT
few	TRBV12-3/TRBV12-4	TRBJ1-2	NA	CASSLAVGTYGYTF	TGTGCCAGCAGTTTAGCGGTCGGAACCTATGGCTACACCTTC
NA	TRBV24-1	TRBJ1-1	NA	CATSEARGGAFF	TGTGCCACCAGTGAAGCGCGGGGAGGAGCTTTCTTT
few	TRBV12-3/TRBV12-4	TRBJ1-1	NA	CASRRLTASTEAFF	TGTGCCAGCAGAAGATTGACCGCGTCCACTGAAGCTTTCTTT
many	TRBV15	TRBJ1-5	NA	CATSRQDRSPQHF	TGTGCCACCAGCAGGCAAGACAGGTCGCCCCAGCATTTT
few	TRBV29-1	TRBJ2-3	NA	CSVEAPGADTQYF	TGCAGCGTTGAAGCCCCAGGGGCAGATACGCAGTATTTT
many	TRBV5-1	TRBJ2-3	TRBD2	CASSPGGGPDTQYF	TGCGCCAGCAGCCCGGGGGGGGGCCCAGATACGCAGTATTTT
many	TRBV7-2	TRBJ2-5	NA	CASSLVGSGETQYF	TGTGCCAGCAGCTTAGTAGGTAGCGGAGAGACCCAGTACTTC
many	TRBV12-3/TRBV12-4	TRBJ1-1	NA	CASRSGRLGDTEAFF	TGTGCCAGCAGGTCCGGACGCTTGGGGGACACTGAAGCTTTCTTT
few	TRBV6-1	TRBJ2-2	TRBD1	CAISATGTGNPGGTGELFF	TGTGCCATCAGTGCCACCGGGACAGGGAACCCGGGGGGCACCGGGGAGCTGTTTTTT
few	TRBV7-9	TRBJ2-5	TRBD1	CASSSPTGRTQYF	TGTGCCAGCAGCTCACCGACAGGGCGGACCCAGTACTTC
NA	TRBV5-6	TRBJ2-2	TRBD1	CASSFGTGRTGELFF	TGTGCCAGCAGCTTCGGGACAGGGCGAACCGGGGAGCTGTTTTTT
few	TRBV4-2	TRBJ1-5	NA	CASSPFPGNNQPQHF	TGTGCCAGCAGCCCGTTCCCGGGGAACAATCAGCCCCAGCATTTT
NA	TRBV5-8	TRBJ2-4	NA	CASSQLILNIQYF	TGTGCCAGCAGTCAACTAATCCTAAACATTCAGTACTTC
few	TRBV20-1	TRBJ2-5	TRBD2	CSATRAGGPQETQYF	TGCAGTGCTACCCGAGCGGGGGGGCCTCAAGAGACCCAGTACTTC
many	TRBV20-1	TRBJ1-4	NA	CSARWQGNEKLFF	TGCAGTGCTAGATGGCAGGGTAATGAAAAACTGTTTTTT
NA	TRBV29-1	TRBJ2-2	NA	CSVDGYQGSTGELFF	TGCAGCGTTGATGGGTATCAGGGTTCCACCGGGGAGCTGTTTTTT
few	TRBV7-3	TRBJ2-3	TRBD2	CASRKAGRTDTQYF	TGTGCCAGCAGAAAAGCGGGGCGCACAGATACGCAGTATTTT